Presented here are 28 T cell receptor beta chains from one specimen sequenced in a study of cytomegalovirus exposure and HLA in healthy donors. PCR involved 60 Vbeta and 13 Jbeta primers. Clones were read by immunoSEQ multiplex PCR, and TCRdb kept only the in-frame ones, dropping some. This listing includes some 180,000 clones. Input material: PBMCs. All receptors derive from a man aged 25 to 40 in good health and CMV-seronegative.

The chain links TRBV5-1 to TRBJ2-7; 12 bases are a match to TRBD1. Germline-derived CDR1 and CDR2 are SGHRS and YFSETQ. V shed 3 bases, J shed 5 bases, and the junction held 6 bases outside the gene matches. The CDR3 runs to 15 residues. This chain's CDR3 is CASSSGTGGYHEQYF. CDR3 DNA sequence: TGCGCCAGCAGCTCCGGGACAGGGGGCTACCACGAGCAGTACTTC.

The chain couples TRBV29-1 to TRBJ2-1; 9 nucleotides line up with TRBD2. This CDR3 is 14 amino acids long. V trimming: 7 bases; J trimming: 5 bases; junction bases outside the gene matches: 9. Germline CDR1 SQVTM, CDR2 ANQGSEA. The CDR3 loop is CSAPLAGAHNEQFF. CDR3 sequence (DNA): TGCAGCGCTCCCTTAGCGGGAGCCCACAATGAGCAGTTCTTC.

The chain has TRBV5-1 and TRBJ1-1; 9 positions match TRBD1. J gave up 6 bases and V 5 bases, and 8 bases lay outside the gene matches. The CDR3 length is 14 residues. The germline gives CDR1 SGHRS, CDR2 YFSETQ. CDR3 residues: CASRTGTGRPEAFF. In DNA, the CDR3 is TGCGCCAGCAGAACCGGGACAGGGAGGCCTGAAGCTTTCTTT. Full variable domain (outside the CDR3, taken from reference TRBV5-1 and TRBJ1-1): KAGVTQTPRYLIKTRGQQVTLSCSPISGHRSVSWYQQTPGQGLQFLFEYFSETQRNKGNFPGRFSGRQFSNSRSEMNVSTLELGDSALYLCASRTGTGRPEAFFGQGTRLTVV.

This rearrangement joins TRBV7-8 to TRBJ2-5; TRBD1 aligns across 9 bases. Germline loops: CDR1 SGHVS, CDR2 FQNEAQ. The CDR3 consists of 16 residues. J was trimmed by 2 bases and V by 2 bases; bases with no gene match: 6. CDR3: CASSLTGQGIQETQYF. CDR3 coding DNA: TGTGCCAGCAGCTTAACGGGACAGGGAATACAAGAGACCCAGTACTTC. Full variable domain (remainder filled in from reference TRBV7-8 and TRBJ2-5): GAGVSQSPRYKVAKRGQDVALRCDPISGHVSLFWYQQALGQGPEFLTYFQNEAQLDKSGLPSDRFFAERPEGSVSTLKIQRTQQEDSAVYLCASSLTGQGIQETQYFGPGTRLLVL.

The genes are TRBV4-3 and TRBJ1-5; D not resolved. The CDR3 runs to 15 residues. Germline V gene lookup returns CDR1 LGHNA and CDR2 YSLEER. Trimming cost V 2 bases and J 4 bases, with 12 bases left between them. The DNA for the CDR3 is TGCGCCAGCAGCCAATTAGCAGACCCAAATCAGCCCCAGCATTTT. It yields the protein CASSQLADPNQPQHF.

Comment on this clone: One end of the junction does not line up with germline, which may come from a read error. The CDR3 coding sequence is TGTGCCTGGAGTGTCCGGGGAGTCAGCGAAAAACTGCTTTTT. As protein: CAWSVRGVSEKLLF. The V gene is TRBV30, the J gene TRBJ1-4; the D is unclear. The CDR3 is 14 amino acids. Germline loops: CDR1 GTSNPN, CDR2 SVGIG (reference sequence).

The CDR3 DNA sequence: TGTGCCAGCAGCCTCCGGGACAGGGGTGGCTACACCTTC. It is translated as CASSLRDRGGYTF. The chain uses TRBV28 and TRBJ1-2; 10 bases match TRBD1. Looked up from germline, CDR1 is MDHEN and CDR2 is SYDVKM. The CDR3 contains 13 residues. The V gene end was trimmed by 6 bases and the J gene end by 7 bases; junction bases not matched to a gene: 5.

The rearrangement links TRBV5-5 to TRBJ1-1; D is possibly TRBD1 (6 bases). The CDR3 spans 13 residues. CDR1 is SGHKS, CDR2 YYEKEE, per germline (reference sequence). Between the trimmed V and J ends, which lost 4 bases and 4 bases, there was a span of 11 bases. In DNA form, the CDR3 reads TGTGCCAGCAGCGGAACAGGGTCCACTGAAGCTTTCTTT. It specifies CASSGTGSTEAFF. Together with reference TRBV5-5 and TRBJ1-1, the CDR3 gives the full variable domain: DAGVTQSPTHLIKTRGQQVTLRCSPISGHKSVSWYQQVLGQGPQFIFQYYEKEERGRGNFPDRFSARQFPNYSSELNVNALLLGDSALYLCASSGTGSTEAFFGQGTRLTVV.

The chain's CDR3 is CAISSGGGHYGYTF. CDR3 DNA sequence: TGTGCCATCAGTTCTGGGGGGGGCCACTATGGCTACACCTTC. The V and J genes are TRBV10-3 and TRBJ1-2; the D gene is possibly TRBD1 (6 bases). The germline V and J ends were trimmed by 5 bases and 3 bases, with 13 bases remaining between them. The CDR3 length is 14 residues. CDR1 and CDR2 (germline): ENHRY, SYGVKD.

J is TRBJ2-1 and V is TRBV12-5; 10 nucleotides line up with TRBD1. Germline V gives CDR1 LGHNT, CDR2 FRNRAP. This CDR3 region has 14 residues. J was trimmed by 4 bases and V by 6 bases; bases with no gene match: 3. This chain's CDR3 is CASGAGQGYNEQFF. CDR3 bases: TGTGCTAGTGGGGCGGGACAGGGGTACAATGAGCAGTTCTTC.

The V and J genes are TRBV2 and TRBJ2-3; 10 nucleotides match TRBD2. Germline values: CDR1 SNHLY, CDR2 FYNNEI. The CDR3 contains 18 residues. V gave up 0 bases and J gave up 3 bases; unmatched junction bases: 9. CDR3 DNA: TGTGCCAGCAGTGAAGCCCAGCGGGGGGGCGGTTTAACAGATACGCAGTATTTT. As protein: CASSEAQRGGGLTDTQYF.

The chain employs TRBV29-1 and TRBJ2-7, with a tentative D call TRBD2 (7 bases). This CDR3 is built from 13 residues. Germline V gene sequence: CDR1 SQVTM, CDR2 ANQGSEA. V lost 4 bases to trimming and J lost 0 bases, with 10 bases between them. CDR3 residues: CSVARGPSYEQYF. The DNA of the CDR3 is TGCAGCGTTGCGCGGGGGCCCTCCTACGAGCAGTACTTC.

With respect to this clone: No conserved phenylalanine or tryptophan is present at the end of the CDR3, so a read error is the likely explanation. No DNA is shown, since the ends of the CDR3 on it are uncertain; the CDR3 is the one TCRdb lists. CDR3 region: CASSMEGGLTVL. V is TRBV19 and J is TRBJ1-1. The CDR3 adds up to 12 amino acids, both ends counted. Germline V gene data show CDR1 as LNHDA and CDR2 as SQIVND (reference sequence).

The chain couples TRBV14 to TRBJ2-5; 9 bases map to TRBD2. This CDR3 comprises 15 residues. Per the germline V gene, CDR1 is SGHDN and CDR2 is FVKESK. Trimming took 1 base from V and 7 from J; bases not matched to a gene: 7. CDR3 nucleotides: TGTGCCAGCAGCCAAGTGGCGGGAGGGGCGGTGACCCAGTACTTC. Amino acid sequence: CASSQVAGGAVTQYF.

The chain uses TRBV2 and TRBJ2-1; D not resolved. There are 9 residues in the CDR3. Germline assignment: CDR1 SNHLY and CDR2 FYNNEI. Trimming took 8 bases from V and 9 from J, leaving 5 bases between them. The CDR3 here is CASGSEQFF. As DNA, the CDR3 is TGTGCCAGCGGCAGTGAGCAGTTCTTC. The full variable domain, with the rest looked up from reference TRBV2 and TRBJ2-1, is EPEVTQTPSHQVTQMGQEVILRCVPISNHLYFYWYRQILGQKVEFLVSFYNNEISEKSEIFDDQFSVERPDGSNFTLKIRSTKLEDSAMYFCASGSEQFFGPGTRLTVL.

V and J are TRBV9 and TRBJ2-1; the match to TRBD1 covers 9 bases. The J segment lost 8 bases and the V segment lost 3 bases, leaving 15 bases of the junction unmatched. The CDR3 extends over 17 amino acids. Germline CDR1 and CDR2: SGDLS and YYNGEE. In DNA form, the CDR3 reads TGTGCCAGCAGCGCCCTTTCCGGGACAGGGAAGAGTCATGAGCAGTTCTTC. Amino acids: CASSALSGTGKSHEQFF. Filled out from reference TRBV9 and TRBJ2-1, the complete variable domain reads DSGVTQTPKHLITATGQRVTLRCSPRSGDLSVYWYQQSLDQGLQFLIQYYNGEERAKGNILERFSAQQFPDLHSELNLSSLELGDSALYFCASSALSGTGKSHEQFFGPGTRLTVL.

The chain employs TRBV5-6 and TRBJ1-1, with D possibly being TRBD1 (5 bases). From germline, CDR1 is SGHDT and CDR2 YYEEEE. V was trimmed by 0 bases and J by 9 bases, leaving 18 bases between them. CDR3 size: 15 residues. Here the CDR3 reads CASSLARRQLSKAFF. The CDR3 DNA sequence: TGTGCCAGCAGCTTGGCCAGGAGACAGCTAAGTAAAGCTTTCTTT.

The V gene is TRBV18, the J gene TRBJ2-2; D is ambiguous. This CDR3 has 15 amino acids. Trimming left V 2 bases short and J 7 bases short, with 14 bases between. Germline values: CDR1 KGHSH, CDR2 LQKENI. CDR3 DNA sequence: TGTGCCAGCTCACCAGTGACTCAAGGTATCGGGGAGCTGTTTTTT. Translated: CASSPVTQGIGELFF. The full variable domain, with the rest looked up from reference TRBV18 and TRBJ2-2, is NAGVMQNPRHLVRRRGQEARLRCSPMKGHSHVYWYRQLPEEGLKFMVYLQKENIIDESGMPKERFSAEFPKEGPSILRIQQVVRGDSAAYFCASSPVTQGIGELFFGEGSRLTVL.

The J gene is TRBJ1-1, the V gene TRBV30; no clear D. The CDR3 length is 13 residues. V gave up 1 base and J gave up 3 bases, with 9 bases separating them. Germline loops: CDR1 GTSNPN, CDR2 SVGIG (reference sequence). CDR3 sequence reads: CAWSAGIDTEAFF. The CDR3 region has the DNA TGTGCCTGGAGTGCGGGGATCGACACTGAAGCTTTCTTT.

The chain recombines TRBV7-9 with TRBJ2-1; 9 bases align to TRBD2. The trim removed 5 bases at V and 4 bases at J, leaving 6 bases unmatched. Per germline, CDR1 SEHNR and CDR2 FQNEAQ (reference sequence). The CDR3 sequence is 15 residues long. The CDR3 sequence: CASSLPAGGYNEQFF. The CDR3 nucleotides read TGTGCCAGCAGCCTCCCAGCGGGAGGATACAATGAGCAGTTCTTC.

The V gene is TRBV4-1, the J gene TRBJ2-4, with TRBD1 matching over 7 bases. Germline V gene data show CDR1 as MGHRA and CDR2 as YSYEKL. The ends lost 1 base at V and 0 bases at J; junction bases unmatched: 3. This CDR3 has 16 residues. The CDR3 here is CASSQGQGIAKNIQYF. The CDR3 DNA is TGCGCCAGCAGCCAAGGACAGGGAATAGCCAAAAACATTCAGTACTTC.

A word on this clone: Different DNA sequences within this sample yield the same CDR3. V and J are TRBV30 and TRBJ1-2; D is undetermined. This CDR3 region has 12 residues. Germline loops: CDR1 GTSNPN, CDR2 SVGIG (reference sequence). V lost 0 bases, J lost 5 bases, and 7 bases lay in between. Here the CDR3 DNA reads TGTGCCTGGAGTGTAGGAGGATATGGCTACACCTTC. The encoded protein is CAWSVGGYGYTF.

The V gene is TRBV6-1, the J gene TRBJ1-6; 9 bases agree with TRBD1. Trimming cost V 8 bases and J 7 bases; bases outside gene matches: 6. Germline CDR1 and CDR2: MNHNS and SASEGT. There are 14 residues in the CDR3. In DNA, the CDR3 is TGTGCCAGCGCGTGGGGACAGGGCAATTCACCCCTCCACTTT. Residues: CASAWGQGNSPLHF.

This chain joins TRBV14 and TRBJ1-5; 9 nucleotides agree with TRBD1. Germline lookup yields CDR1 SGHDN and CDR2 FVKESK. CDR3 length equals 19 residues. Germline trimming cut 4 bases from V and 3 bases from J; bases unmatched to any gene: 16. The CDR3 protein is CASSPRGSPGTGLNQPQHF. CDR3 DNA sequence: TGTGCCAGCAGCCCCCGAGGGTCGCCCGGGACAGGGCTCAATCAGCCCCAGCATTTT. Complete variable domain (other parts from reference TRBV14 and TRBJ1-5): EAGVTQFPSHSVIEKGQTVTLRCDPISGHDNLYWYRRVMGKEIKFLLHFVKESKQDESGMPNNRFLAERTGGTYSTLKVQPAELEDSGVYFCASSPRGSPGTGLNQPQHFGDGTRLSIL.

The chain uses TRBV5-4 and TRBJ2-7; 7 bases line up with TRBD1. Trimming cost V 4 bases and J 4 bases; bases outside gene matches: 17. In germline, CDR1 is SGHNT, CDR2 YYREEE (reference sequence). This CDR3 is built from 17 residues. CDR3 sequence (DNA): TGTGCCAGCAGCGATGGAGTGACAGGGAAAAACCTATACGAGCAGTACTTC. It encodes CASSDGVTGKNLYEQYF.

The V gene is TRBV27, the J gene TRBJ2-2; 9 nucleotides align to TRBD1. This CDR3 contains 19 residues. Germline-derived CDR1 and CDR2 are MNHEY and SMNVEV (reference sequence). The ends lost 0 bases at V and 3 bases at J; junction bases unmatched: 11. DNA for the CDR3: TGTGCCAGCAGTTTATCGCACCCCGGGACAGGGAGACACACCGGGGAGCTGTTTTTT. Amino acids: CASSLSHPGTGRHTGELFF.

The chain is built from TRBV7-3 and TRBJ2-3; 13 nucleotides agree with TRBD2. There are 19 residues in the CDR3. Germline V gives CDR1 SGHTA, CDR2 FQGTGA. V shed 5 bases and J 4 bases; nucleotides not matched to a gene: 15. CDR3 bases: TGTGCCAGCAGCCCCCCTAGGCCCACTAGCGGGAGGGCCGCAGATACGCAGTATTTT. Protein sequence: CASSPPRPTSGRAADTQYF.

The V gene is TRBV10-1, the J gene TRBJ1-1; no clear D. Trimming pared 6 bases from V and 2 bases from J, leaving 10 bases between. This CDR3 has 13 residues. CDR1 WNHNN and CDR2 SYGVQD come from the germline V gene (reference sequence). In DNA, the CDR3 is TGCGCCAGCAGCCCAAACAGAAACACTGAAGCTTTCTTT. Its protein is CASSPNRNTEAFF.